This entry concerns a single T cell receptor beta chain. The sample comes from a study of cytomegalovirus exposure and HLA in healthy donors. Germline V gives CDR1 MNHEY, CDR2 SMNVEV (reference sequence). Unmatched junction bases numbered 10, after V lost 1 base and J lost 2 bases. CDR3 length: 18 amino acids. PCR was performed using 60 Vbeta and 13 Jbeta primers. Produced via immunoSEQ multiplex PCR; TCRdb's table is partial and in-frame only. The sample lists around 100,000 clones; approximately 70% were seen once. The TCR sequence derives from a man in his thirties or forties in good health and CMV-seropositive. What was sequenced was PBMCs. This sequence joins TRBV27 and TRBJ2-7, with 11 positions matching TRBD2. CDR3 DNA sequence: TGTGCCAGCAGTTTATATCCTCGACTAGCGGGGCGCCCCTACGAGCAGTACTTC. Its protein product is CASSLYPRLAGRPYEQYF.